A single sample gave rise to the 20 T cell receptor beta chains below, sequenced in a study of cytomegalovirus exposure and HLA in healthy donors. Sequenced by immunoSEQ multiplex PCR; TCRdb stores in-frame clones only, minus some. The sample lists 210,000 or so clones, just over 85% occurring once. The specimen sequenced was PBMCs. These receptors were collected from a woman younger than 30 in good health and CMV-seronegative.

The chain uses TRBV7-3 and TRBJ2-5; possibly TRBD2 for D (5 bases). This CDR3 has 13 amino acids. Germline values: CDR1 SGHTA, CDR2 FQGTGA. Trimming shortened V by 1 base and J by 4 bases, and 7 bases separated the two germline ends. CDR3 amino acids: CASSLSLAETQYF. The CDR3 nucleotides read TGTGCCAGCAGCTTAAGTCTAGCAGAGACCCAGTACTTC.

In this sample, this clone turned up once. The chain employs TRBV5-6 and TRBJ1-1; 7 bases are a match to TRBD1. Germline V gives CDR1 SGHDT, CDR2 YYEEEE. The V gene end was trimmed by 3 bases and the J gene end by 5 bases; junction bases not matched to a gene: 10. This CDR3 is 15 amino acids long. CDR3 nucleotide sequence: TGTGCCAGCAGCTCATTCATTACAGGGGAAACTGAAGCTTTCTTT. Translated, it gives CASSSFITGETEAFF.

This clone is a singleton in its sample. V usage is TRBV5-6 and J usage is TRBJ1-2; D uncertain. Germline lookup yields CDR1 SGHDT and CDR2 YYEEEE. Trimming removed 7 bases at V and 3 bases at J, with 19 bases between. There are 15 residues in the CDR3. CDR3 sequence (DNA): TGTGCCAGCGAAACCCGGGGTTATTTAGACTATGGCTACACCTTC. This translates into CASETRGYLDYGYTF.

This clone occurred a few times. The chain carries TRBV2 and TRBJ1-1; D gene unclear. The CDR3 runs 12 residues. CDR1 is SNHLY, CDR2 FYNNEI, per germline. The V and J ends lost 8 bases and 2 bases respectively, with 9 bases between them. Here the CDR3 DNA reads TGTGCCAGCCGGCAGGAAAACACTGAAGCTTTCTTT. The encoded protein is CASRQENTEAFF.

The chain employs TRBV6-5 and TRBJ2-7, with a weak D call TRBD2 (6 bases). The germline V and J ends were trimmed by 0 bases and 0 bases, with 9 bases remaining between them. There are 15 residues in the CDR3. Per the germline V gene, CDR1 is MNHEY and CDR2 is SVGAGI. CDR3 in amino acids: CASSYSSGLSYEQYF. The CDR3 nucleotides read TGTGCCAGCAGTTACTCCAGCGGGCTCTCCTACGAGCAGTACTTC.

The J gene is TRBJ2-3, the V gene TRBV19; the D gene is possibly TRBD2 (5 bases). The CDR3 loop spans 15 amino acids. The V end lost 3 bases, the J end lost 2 bases, and 12 bases lay between the germline ends. The germline V gene has CDR1 LNHDA and CDR2 SQIVND (reference sequence). The CDR3 here is CASSIRGSYTDTQYF. DNA of the CDR3: TGTGCCAGTAGTATTCGGGGATCTTACACAGATACGCAGTATTTT.

This rearrangement joins TRBV27 to TRBJ2-1; 9 bases map to TRBD1. The CDR3 is made up of 14 amino acids. V was clipped by 9 bases and J by 7 bases; unmatched bases: 10. Germline CDR1 and CDR2: MNHEY and SMNVEV (reference sequence). CDR3 coding DNA: TGTGCCAGTTCTAACAGGGGGCGGCTGAATGAGCAGTTCTTC. It translates to CASSNRGRLNEQFF.

The chain has TRBV28 and TRBJ2-2; 7 bases align to TRBD2. The junction had 1 base not matched to a gene; V was cut back by 8 bases and J by 1 base. Germline lookup yields CDR1 MDHEN and CDR2 SYDVKM. The CDR3 extends over 13 amino acids. The CDR3 DNA is TGTGCCAGCCTAGCGGTGAACACCGGGGAGCTGTTTTTT. It yields the protein CASLAVNTGELFF.

The chain uses TRBV6-1 and TRBJ2-5; D unclear. This CDR3 contains 13 residues. Per germline, CDR1 MNHNS and CDR2 SASEGT. Trimming removed 2 bases at V and 3 bases at J, with 7 bases between. The CDR3 sequence: CASSEQGEETQYF. The CDR3, as DNA: TGTGCCAGCAGTGAACAAGGAGAAGAGACCCAGTACTTC.

The chain joins TRBV28 to TRBJ2-1; 9 nucleotides line up with TRBD2. The germline V gene has CDR1 MDHEN and CDR2 SYDVKM. The V gene end was trimmed by 1 base and the J gene end by 7 bases; junction bases not matched to a gene: 5. The CDR3 is made up of 15 amino acids. The DNA of the CDR3 is TGTGCCAGCAGTTTATCGGCGGGAGGGCAAAATGAGCAGTTCTTC. It specifies CASSLSAGGQNEQFF. Combining the CDR3 with reference TRBV28 and TRBJ2-1 gives the whole variable domain DVKVTQSSRYLVKRTGEKVFLECVQDMDHENMFWYRQDPGLGLRLIYFSYDVKMKEKGDIPEGYSVSREKKERFSLILESASTNQTSMYLCASSLSAGGQNEQFFGPGTRLTVL.

This rearrangement joins TRBV7-9 to TRBJ2-7; D is possibly TRBD2 (5 bases). Per the germline V gene, CDR1 is SEHNR and CDR2 is FQNEAQ (reference sequence). CDR3 length: 12 residues. V gave up 5 bases and J gave up 2 bases, with 7 bases separating them. The CDR3, as DNA: TGTGCCAGCAGCCCCGGGGCCTACGAGCAGTACTTC. It yields the protein CASSPGAYEQYF.

The chain is built from TRBV9 and TRBJ2-5, with 8 bases that match TRBD1. The trim removed 0 bases at V and 5 bases at J, leaving 0 bases unmatched. The CDR3 runs to 13 residues. The germline CDR1 and CDR2 sequences are SGDLS and YYNGEE. CDR3 protein: CASSVGQGETQYF. The CDR3 region has the DNA TGTGCCAGCAGCGTAGGACAGGGGGAGACCCAGTACTTC.

The V call is TRBV27, the J call TRBJ2-3; D possibly corresponds to TRBD2 (6 bases). Germline CDR1 and CDR2: MNHEY and SMNVEV (reference sequence). V lost 2 bases and J 4 bases, leaving 10 bases between the germline ends. The CDR3 is 14 residues long. The CDR3 region is CASSLGRSADTQYF. The DNA for the CDR3 is TGTGCCAGCAGTTTAGGGAGGTCGGCAGATACGCAGTATTTT.

The J gene is TRBJ1-4, the V gene TRBV15; TRBD1 matches 7 bases. V lost 0 bases to trimming and J lost 8 bases; unmatched junction nucleotides: 6. The CDR3 is 15 residues long. Looked up from germline, CDR1 is LNHNV and CDR2 is YYDKDF (reference sequence). For the CDR3, the DNA is TGTGCCACCAGCAGAGACGACAGGGTAGTGGAAAAACTGTTTTTT. Translation gives CATSRDDRVVEKLFF. The entire variable domain, with the rest obtained from reference TRBV15 and TRBJ1-4, is as follows: DAMVIQNPRYQVTQFGKPVTLSCSQTLNHNVMYWYQQKSSQAPKLLFHYYDKDFNNEADTPDNFQSRRPNTSFCFLDIRSPGLGDTAMYLCATSRDDRVVEKLFFGSGTQLSVL.

The DNA for the CDR3 is TGTGCCTCCCAAACCACTAGCGGGAGTAATTACGAGCAGTACTTC. Translation gives CASQTTSGSNYEQYF. The genes are TRBV27 and TRBJ2-7; 11 bases agree with TRBD2. J gave up 4 bases and V 11 bases, and 13 bases lay outside the gene matches. Germline assignment: CDR1 MNHEY and CDR2 SMNVEV (reference sequence). This CDR3 is built from 15 residues.

This chain joins TRBV27 and TRBJ1-3; D gene uncertain. V lost 5 bases and J lost 5, with 10 bases in between. The CDR3 contains 13 residues. CDR1 and CDR2 from the germline V gene are MNHEY and SMNVEV (reference sequence). The CDR3 loop is CASSPIERNTIYF. CDR3 coding DNA: TGTGCCAGCAGTCCTATCGAGAGAAACACCATATATTTT.

CDR3 bases: TGTGCCAGCAGCTTGGGGGGAAAACAGGGGCTCTACGAGCAGTACTTC. Protein product: CASSLGGKQGLYEQYF. V gene TRBV5-4 combines with J gene TRBJ2-7, with 7 bases aligning to TRBD1. Trimming took 0 bases from V and 3 from J; bases not matched to a gene: 9. Per the germline V gene, CDR1 is SGHNT and CDR2 is YYREEE (reference sequence). The CDR3 runs to 16 residues.

This clone was seen a handful of times. V gene TRBV29-1 combines with J gene TRBJ2-1; the D gene is possibly TRBD2 (6 bases). The germline V gene has CDR1 SQVTM and CDR2 ANQGSEA. V lost 4 bases and J 9 bases, leaving 19 bases between the germline ends. This CDR3 has 14 residues. The CDR3 here is CSVVGGTFGSEQFF. CDR3 sequence (DNA): TGCAGCGTTGTGGGGGGTACCTTCGGTAGTGAGCAGTTCTTC.

The chain joins TRBV5-6 to TRBJ1-5, with unresolved D. This CDR3 region has 15 residues. V gave up 2 bases and J gave up 2 bases, with 11 bases separating them. Germline CDR1 and CDR2: SGHDT and YYEEEE. This CDR3 reads CASSFGVNGNQPQHF. The CDR3 DNA is TGTGCCAGCAGCTTCGGAGTAAACGGCAATCAGCCCCAGCATTTT.

The V call is TRBV15, the J call TRBJ2-1; 13 positions agree with TRBD2. The CDR3 totals 16 residues. Trimming at V came to 6 bases and at J to 10 bases, leaving 12 bases not matched to a gene. Germline-derived CDR1 and CDR2 are LNHNV and YYDKDF (reference sequence). The CDR3 DNA reads TGTGCCACCAGGCCCCGCGGGACTAGCGGGATGGGGGAGCAGTTCTTC. Protein sequence: CATRPRGTSGMGEQFF.